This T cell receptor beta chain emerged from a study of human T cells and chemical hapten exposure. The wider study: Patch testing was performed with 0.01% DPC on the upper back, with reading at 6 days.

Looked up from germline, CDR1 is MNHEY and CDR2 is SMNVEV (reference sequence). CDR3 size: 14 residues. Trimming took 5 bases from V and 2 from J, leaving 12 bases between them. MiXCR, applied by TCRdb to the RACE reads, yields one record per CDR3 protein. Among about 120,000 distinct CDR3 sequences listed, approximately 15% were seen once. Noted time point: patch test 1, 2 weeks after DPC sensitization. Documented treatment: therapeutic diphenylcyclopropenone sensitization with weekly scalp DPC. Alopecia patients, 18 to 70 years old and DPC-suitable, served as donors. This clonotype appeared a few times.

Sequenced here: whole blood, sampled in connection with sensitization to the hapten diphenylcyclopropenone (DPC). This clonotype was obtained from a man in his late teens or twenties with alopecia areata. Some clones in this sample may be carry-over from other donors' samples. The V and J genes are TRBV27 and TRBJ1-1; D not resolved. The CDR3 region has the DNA TGTGCCAGCAGTCATGGAGCCTCTAACACTGAAGCTTTCTTT. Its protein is CASSHGASNTEAFF.